This T cell receptor beta chain was sequenced in a study of cytomegalovirus exposure and HLA in healthy donors (dated by TCRdb to between 2016 and 2019). Study-level background: An earlier analysis of roughly 500 of the donors reported about 290 Gb of sequence data and 100 million to 140 million unique TCR beta sequences from roughly 200 million T cells. Across approximately 400 genotyped donors of the cohort, an average of about 240,000 unique TCR beta nucleotide sequences per donor were sequenced, and roughly 18% of those sequences were non-productive. Four or five DR-DQ haplotypes were handled as single units for association and clustering because linkage in the cohort was strong. The study used immunosequencing to profile the T cell repertoires of approximately 690 subjects and linked those repertoires to cytomegalovirus serostatus. Every repertoire in the discovery cohort had been generated on one and the same sequencing platform. In an earlier analysis of 550 to 700 of the donors, high-throughput TCR beta sequencing was used to judge whether each TCR beta V gene segment behaved as functional or pseudogenic. A later analysis re-examined previously published TCR beta repertoires from just over 650 donors and added high-resolution HLA genotyping to investigate patterns of TCR occurrence. A separate validation cohort of about 110 different subjects was used in addition to the approximately 610-subject first cohort. Both class I and class II loci were covered by HLA typing, at four-digit resolution. The aim of the study was to test whether cataloging public T cell receptors could identify signatures of past pathogen exposure. High-throughput TCR immunosequencing, statistical association of individual TCRs with disease status, and machine learning were combined to predict cytomegalovirus infection status. In the later analysis, no new phenotypic data were used to find candidate immune exposures; instead, reliance was placed on TCR beta sequences and their occurrence across donors. Among the roughly 410 genotyped donors, about 85% belonged to the genetic ancestry cluster associated with self-reported Caucasian donors. A later genetic analysis took genome-wide SNP genotypes for about three fifths of the roughly 670 donors and used that subset as a discovery cohort. Around 330 gigabases of sequencing data and approximately 92 million unique TCR sequences made up an early release that covered 500 to 700 HLA-typed donors. Donor age, sex, ethnicity and CMV serostatus were collected together with the repertoire data. The number of donors typed differed by locus, with 629-630 for A, B, C, DRB1 and DQB1, roughly 520 for DQA1, 600 to 610 for DPA1, and under 490 for DPB1.

The cohort was made up of about 610 healthy bone marrow donors. At the time of sampling, every cohort member was nominally healthy, though immune exposures that went unrecorded were likely present. The donor tested CMV seronegative and was one of the 352 seronegative cohort members. Each donor provided a peripheral blood sample, and peripheral blood mononuclear cells were used for TCR beta sequencing. Genomic DNA was extracted from the blood cell samples with the Qiagen DNeasy Blood Extraction Kit. About this clone itself: Its specific antigen is unknown.

Study-wide conclusions, independent of this receptor: The classifier was reported to diagnose cytomegalovirus status with high specificity and sensitivity in both the original and validation cohorts. Some IMGT-functional V segments, including TRBV6-2 and TRBV6-3, could not be told apart with the 87-base-pair reads, so those segments were excluded. When HLA alleles, especially DR and DQ, strongly co-occurred, attributing TCR associations to individual alleles was difficult. In a later analysis, the rate of TCR association differed among HLA loci, with DRB1 alleles having the most associated TCRs and HLA-C alleles having the fewest. Most TCR sequences were observed very rarely across donors, whereas some public TCRs were present in many individuals. Only TCR beta chains were sequenced in this cohort, and the absence of alpha or paired-chain data limited detectable features. In vitro tests confirmed that three of the cytomegalovirus-associated TCR beta chains recognize cytomegalovirus antigens. In a later analysis, HLA-associated TCR beta chains showed more clonal expansion and lower generation probabilities than non-associated chains that were equally common. Sequencing depth was assumed to be roughly uniform across donors in the presence/absence analyses, though that assumption may not hold. Correlated functional status among segregating V segments might be attributable to linkage disequilibrium, but an unknown experimental factor could not be ruled out. According to the authors, the approach could potentially be generalized to other disease states and immunological phenotypes. Compared with the approximately 710-donor mean, donors in an Asian-associated ancestry cluster had fewer N-insertions in productive TCRs, according to a later genetic analysis. For the cohort, immune exposure information was limited to CMV serostatus. Because some donors lacked HLA typing at each locus, the association tests relied only on the typed subset. Because counts were too low, approximately 15 rarely observed V segments, including chromosome 9 orphons, were excluded from the earlier analysis of about 500 of the donors. According to a later analysis, parvovirus B19, influenza, CMV and Epstein-Barr virus appeared linked to several top co-occurrence clusters. In an earlier analysis of some 640 of the donors, most TCR beta V segments were observed in productive rearrangements about 87% or about 30% of the time, broadly matching IMGT annotations. The study listed 150 to 200 TCR beta chains as associated with cytomegalovirus. Most CMV-associated TCR beta chains appeared to be HLA-restricted in a later analysis, and the HLA associations seemed to be driven largely by CMV exposure. A later analysis associated 16,951 TCR beta sequences with specific HLA alleles at a false discovery rate of 0.05. A further reported finding was that TCR beta sequences accurately predicted the HLA-A and HLA-B alleles for most subjects in the first cohort. An association between a missense DCLRE1C variant and V-gene and J-gene trimming of TCR beta chains was found in a later genetic analysis and replicated in an independent cohort. A group of highly shared sequence variants was considered likely to be a technical artifact of the sequencing pipeline.

Deletion took 3 bases off V and 5 bases off J, with a span of 15 bases between the germline ends. CDR1 SGHRS and CDR2 YFSETQ were looked up in the germline V gene. The CDR3 spans 16 residues, from the cysteine through the phenylalanine. Only the CDR3 DNA is retained, 48 bases long and in frame from the first base. The library relied on the immunoSEQ multiplex PCR assay. A mixture of 60 forward primers for TCR Vbeta segments and 13 reverse primers for TCR Jbeta segments was used in the multiplex PCR. The CDR3 region of rearranged TCR beta genes was amplified from genomic DNA with a multiplex PCR assay. On the Illumina HiSeq System, the amplified TCR beta libraries were sequenced as 87-base-pair reads. The source study handled its data this way. A later analysis tallied tens of millions of unique TCR beta chains across the 666 repertoires, and approximately 12 million of those chains were shared by two or more donors. To remove PCR and sequencing errors, raw reads were error-corrected and collapsed into unique sequences using a nearest-neighbor algorithm that merged closely related sequences. CDR3 sequences were aligned to IMGT reference sequences to assign V, D and J gene segments. For a sequence to be retained, a match of at least six nucleotides was required to both a V gene segment and a J gene segment. Rearrangements were called productive when the CDR3 lacked stop codons and stayed in frame with V and J; all others were non-productive. CDR3 was defined by IMGT convention, running from the second conserved V-encoded cysteine to the conserved J-encoded phenylalanine. The earlier analysis of some 600 of the donors excluded sequences that lacked an unambiguous match to a single V gene segment. In an earlier analysis of 587 of the donors, V segments were called functional above 56.7% productive rearrangements and were called segregating when the between-donor standard deviation exceeded 5%. A statistical classification framework was built for diagnosing cytomegalovirus status from the catalog of TCR beta chain sequences. A later analysis assigned V and J genes by comparing TCR nucleotide sequences with IMGT/GENE-DB human TR gene sequences. The TCRdist pipeline was used in a later analysis to assign CDR3 sequences and most-parsimonious VDJ recombination scenarios. In a later analysis, each TCR beta chain was defined by its CDR3 amino acid sequence together with its V-gene family, and reads without a unique V-gene family were excluded. In a later analysis, a few hundred highly shared, low-generation-probability nucleotide sequences were removed to address suspected cross-contamination and a sequencing artifact. In a later analysis, a clonal expansion index for each public chain was calculated from normalized within-repertoire ranks of inferred template counts. In a later analysis, generation probabilities were computed using a VDJ recombination model fitted to out-of-frame rearrangements, and the results were checked against IGoR. In a later analysis, TCR-TCR, TCR-HLA and TCR-CMV co-occurrence was scored with hypergeometric tests, and a repertoire-size bias correction was applied to TCR pairs. False discovery rates were estimated in a later analysis by permuting HLA or CMV assignments 20 times. In a later analysis, co-occurring TCRs were grouped using DBSCAN, and TCRdist sequence similarity was added for clustering within HLA-allele-positive subsets. Repertoires with fewer than 30,000 or more than 120,000 public chains, plus five repertoires with anomalous nucleotide sharing, were excluded from co-occurrence clustering. TCRdb obtained this table from immuneACCESS and retained in-frame rearrangements with V and J assigned. These tables miss some clones; where compared with another copy, unresolved V genes account for less than half of the shortfall, and the remainder is unexplained. V, J and clone size reflect that table, while D and trimming were determined from the DNA. The table held for this sample gives roughly 120,000 clones. Jointly, the top ten make up around 3.6% of the sample.

This clonotype was sampled from a man between 18 and 35 years old in good health and CMV-seronegative. The source material was PBMCs. The chain was built from TRBV5-1 and TRBJ1-6; D gene: possibly TRBD1, on 6 matching bases. The CDR3 has the sequence CASSWGPAVNNSPLHF. In nucleotide form, the sequence is TGCGCCAGCAGCTGGGGGCCGGCAGTTAATAATTCACCCCTCCACTTT.